These 18 T cell receptor beta chains originate from one sample sequenced in a study of T cell responses to AZD1222 COVID-19 vaccine. TCRdb keeps only in-frame clones here, not all; method: immunoSEQ multiplex PCR. The sample has around 130,000 clones; 75% to 90% are singletons. The material was peripheral blood, obtained on day 0 of AZD1222 vaccination. The receptors originated from an adult in good health.

The chain has TRBV6-5 and TRBJ2-1, with 7 nucleotides matching TRBD2. The CDR3 sequence is 15 residues long. Losses at the gene ends were 5 bases for V and 7 bases for J; bases not matched to a gene: 11. Germline assignment: CDR1 MNHEY and CDR2 SVGAGI. CDR3 coding DNA: TGTGCCAGCAGTCCCCTCACGGGAGGAGGTAATGAGCAGTTCTTC. Translating it yields CASSPLTGGGNEQFF.

This chain uses TRBV7-2 with TRBJ1-6; 8 bases align to TRBD1. The V and J ends lost 1 base and 7 bases, in that order; junction bases with no gene match: 6. The CDR3 covers 16 residues. In germline, CDR1 is SGHTA, CDR2 FQGNSA. DNA of the CDR3: TGTGCCAGCAGCTTAGGGGGCTGGACAGGGAATTCACCCCTCCACTTT. It specifies CASSLGGWTGNSPLHF.

The chain has TRBV4-2 and TRBJ1-6; perhaps TRBD1 as D (5 bases). V was trimmed by 4 bases and J by 8 bases, leaving 15 bases between them. This CDR3 region has 15 residues. The germline V gene encodes CDR1 LGHNA and CDR2 YNFKEQ. The CDR3 loop reads CASSPSRDRDSPLHF. In nucleotides, the CDR3 is TGTGCCAGCAGCCCTAGCAGGGATCGTGATTCACCCCTCCACTTT.

The gene calls are TRBV5-1 and TRBJ2-7; D gene unclear. This CDR3 comprises 13 residues. Deletions cut 5 bases from V and 2 bases from J, with 11 bases between. From germline, CDR1 is SGHRS and CDR2 YFSETQ. The CDR3, as DNA: TGCGCCAGCAGGGCGACCGCTGCCTACGAGCAGTACTTC. Translation gives CASRATAAYEQYF.

V usage is TRBV27 and J usage is TRBJ1-6; no definite D call. Trimming removed 4 bases from V and 11 bases from J, with 18 bases in between. Germline CDR1 MNHEY, CDR2 SMNVEV (reference sequence). The CDR3 spans 15 residues. CDR3 sequence (DNA): TGTGCCAGCAGTTGGCGGGGAGGGAGTGGGACACCCCTCCACTTT. Protein sequence: CASSWRGGSGTPLHF.

With regard to this clone: Other DNA sequences in the sample encode the same CDR3. The rearrangement uses TRBV18 and TRBJ1-1; D gene ambiguous. The germline V gene encodes CDR1 KGHSH and CDR2 LQKENI. V lost 3 bases to trimming and J lost 3 bases, with 8 bases between them. The CDR3 loop spans 13 amino acids. The CDR3 DNA sequence: TGTGCCAGCTCACCCAGTAGGGACACTGAAGCTTTCTTT. It is translated as CASSPSRDTEAFF.

This chain connects TRBV15 to TRBJ1-4; 10 nucleotides match TRBD1. Germline-derived CDR1 and CDR2 are LNHNV and YYDKDF (reference sequence). The CDR3 consists of 16 residues. J was trimmed by 7 bases and V by 5 bases; bases with no gene match: 10. The CDR3 spells CATSRGQGPLFEKLFF. DNA of the CDR3: TGTGCCACCAGCCGGGGACAGGGGCCGTTATTTGAAAAACTGTTTTTT.

This clone was observed a single time. The chain joins TRBV7-2 to TRBJ2-7; the D is unclear. V lost 3 bases to trimming and J lost 4 bases, with 7 bases between them. The CDR3 extends over 12 amino acids. Germline assignment: CDR1 SGHTA and CDR2 FQGNSA. CDR3 coding DNA: TGTGCCAGCAGCTTCAGGAAGTACGAGCAGTACTTC. It encodes CASSFRKYEQYF.

The genes are TRBV29-1 and TRBJ1-1; 7 bases match TRBD1. The trim removed 8 bases at V and 1 base at J, leaving 13 bases unmatched. The CDR3 consists of 15 residues. CDR1 and CDR2 (germline): SQVTM, ANQGSEA. As DNA, the CDR3 is TGCAGCTACCAGGGGGACACCTGGGGGAACACTGAAGCTTTCTTT. This gives the protein CSYQGDTWGNTEAFF. The full variable domain, with the rest looked up from reference TRBV29-1 and TRBJ1-1, is SAVISQKPSRDICQRGTSLTIQCQVDSQVTMMFWYRQQPGQSLTLIATANQGSEATYESGFVIDKFPISRPNLTFSTLTVSNMSPEDSSIYLCSYQGDTWGNTEAFFGQGTRLTVV.

The rearrangement joins TRBV14 to TRBJ1-1; TRBD1 matches at 12 bases. Germline V gives CDR1 SGHDN, CDR2 FVKESK. The CDR3 extends over 18 amino acids. J was trimmed by 4 bases and V by 4 bases; bases with no gene match: 13. CDR3 coding DNA: TGTGCCAGCAGCCCACACCTGGGACAGGGGGCAAGTGGCACTGAAGCTTTCTTT. Amino acid sequence: CASSPHLGQGASGTEAFF.

V gene TRBV6-1 combines with J gene TRBJ1-3, with D perhaps matching TRBD1 (5 bases). The CDR3 sequence is 15 residues long. V gave up 2 bases and J gave up 3 bases, with 11 bases separating them. Germline V lookup: CDR1 MNHNS, CDR2 SASEGT. The CDR3 nucleotides read TGTGCCAGCAGTGAAAGCGGGGCCGGTGGAAACACCATATATTTT. Translating it yields CASSESGAGGNTIYF.

This clone is medium-sized. The rearrangement uses TRBV7-9 and TRBJ1-6; D is uncertain. This CDR3 region has 12 residues. With 5 bases removed from V and 7 bases from J, the gap between germline ends came to 6 bases. Germline lookup yields CDR1 SEHNR and CDR2 FQNEAQ (reference sequence). In DNA form, the CDR3 reads TGTGCCAGCAGCGAGGACAATTCACCCCTCCACTTT. Its translation is CASSEDNSPLHF.

The chain couples TRBV18 to TRBJ2-6; D is unresolved. Per the germline V gene, CDR1 is KGHSH and CDR2 is LQKENI. The length of the CDR3 is 16 residues. V lost 3 bases and J 2 bases, leaving 11 bases between the germline ends. CDR3 amino acids: CASSPTPGPGANVLTF. The CDR3 DNA is TGTGCCAGCTCACCGACGCCTGGGCCTGGGGCCAACGTCCTGACTTTC.

This clone has just one count. In DNA form, the CDR3 reads TGTGCCAGCAGCCTGTGGGTGGGGGACAGGGCCACTGAAGCTTTCTTT. It codes for CASSLWVGDRATEAFF. The chain has TRBV27 and TRBJ1-1, with 9 positions matching TRBD1. The germline CDR1 and CDR2 sequences are MNHEY and SMNVEV (reference sequence). The V gene end was trimmed by 6 bases and the J gene end by 4 bases; junction bases not matched to a gene: 12. There are 16 residues in the CDR3.

The V gene is TRBV27, the J gene TRBJ1-1; D is unresolved. This CDR3 region has 13 residues. V was pared by 5 bases and J by 6 bases, with 13 bases between. Germline CDR1 MNHEY, CDR2 SMNVEV (reference sequence). CDR3 sequence (DNA): TGTGCCAGCAGTCCCAACAGTGGGGCTGAAGCTTTCTTT. Translating it yields CASSPNSGAEAFF.

This rearrangement joins TRBV28 to TRBJ2-4; TRBD1 aligns across 11 bases. CDR1 and CDR2 from the germline V gene are MDHEN and SYDVKM. The CDR3 is 16 residues long. Trimming at V came to 6 bases and at J to 6 bases, leaving 10 bases not matched to a gene. The CDR3 reads CASSPGTGGYRNIQYF. The CDR3 DNA is TGTGCCAGCAGCCCCGGGACAGGGGGGTATAGAAACATTCAGTACTTC.

The V and J genes are TRBV4-2 and TRBJ1-1; D perhaps matches TRBD1 (5 bases). The CDR3 extends over 16 amino acids. The V and J ends lost 6 bases and 3 bases respectively, with 20 bases between them. CDR1 LGHNA and CDR2 YNFKEQ come from the germline V gene. Written as DNA, the CDR3 is TGTGCCAGCAGACCTTGGGGACGGGGCGGGGACACTGAAGCTTTCTTT. This codes for CASRPWGRGGDTEAFF.

Here the CDR3 reads CASSQDLRTKTHTQYF. The CDR3 nucleotides read TGTGCCAGCAGCCAAGATCTCAGGACTAAAACGCATACGCAGTATTTT. This rearrangement joins TRBV4-2 to TRBJ2-3; possible D gene TRBD2, 6 bases. Trimming left V 0 bases short and J 7 bases short, with 17 bases between. The CDR3 consists of 16 residues. Germline V gene data show CDR1 as LGHNA and CDR2 as YNFKEQ.